This T cell receptor beta chain was retrieved from a study of cytomegalovirus exposure and HLA in healthy donors. PCR used 60 Vbeta primers and 13 Jbeta primers. Sequenced by immunoSEQ multiplex PCR; TCRdb stores in-frame clones only, minus some. The table records some 200,000 clones, about 80% of them present only once. The CDR3 has 20 residues. The source of this sequence is a boy aged 5 to 17 in good health and CMV-seronegative. V usage is TRBV21-1 and J usage is TRBJ1-6; the table's D call, TRBD1, has no DNA check behind it. TRBV21-1 is shown as a pseudogene. The material sequenced was PBMCs. The CDR3 coding sequence is TGTGCCAGCAGCAAAGTTGGGGACAGATATATTTCTTATCCCTATTCACCCCTCCACTTT. Protein sequence: CASSKVGDRYISYPYSPLHF.